The T cell receptor (beta chain) under discussion was sequenced for a study of blood T cell repertoires in COVID-19. Whole-study context: Samples of COVID-19 (acute and convalescent) were obtained from the United States, Italy and Spain. From T cells, B-cell-depleted T cells, or PBMCs came the material, which was cDNA or gDNA.

This clone has a handful of counts. Germline V lookup: CDR1 MDHEN, CDR2 SYDVKM. The CDR3 is 17 residues long. The V gene lost 2 bases and the J gene lost 4 bases, with 18 bases spanning the gap. Original analysis: Amplification with reference gene primers provided the estimates of nucleated cell counts. Data came from immunoSEQ multiplex PCR; TCRdb stores just in-frame clones and leaves some out. That table is the source of V, J and clone size, and D and trimming were worked out from the DNA. The data contain over 11,000 clones, about nine tenths of them singletons. The chain uses TRBV28 and TRBJ1-3; no reliable D call. The material sequenced was peripheral blood. The receptor's source is a human donor in a cohort sampled during active COVID-19. CDR3 residues: CASSLIDWRAGGNTIYF. CDR3 bases: TGTGCCAGCAGTTTAATAGACTGGAGGGCTGGGGGAAACACCATATATTTT.